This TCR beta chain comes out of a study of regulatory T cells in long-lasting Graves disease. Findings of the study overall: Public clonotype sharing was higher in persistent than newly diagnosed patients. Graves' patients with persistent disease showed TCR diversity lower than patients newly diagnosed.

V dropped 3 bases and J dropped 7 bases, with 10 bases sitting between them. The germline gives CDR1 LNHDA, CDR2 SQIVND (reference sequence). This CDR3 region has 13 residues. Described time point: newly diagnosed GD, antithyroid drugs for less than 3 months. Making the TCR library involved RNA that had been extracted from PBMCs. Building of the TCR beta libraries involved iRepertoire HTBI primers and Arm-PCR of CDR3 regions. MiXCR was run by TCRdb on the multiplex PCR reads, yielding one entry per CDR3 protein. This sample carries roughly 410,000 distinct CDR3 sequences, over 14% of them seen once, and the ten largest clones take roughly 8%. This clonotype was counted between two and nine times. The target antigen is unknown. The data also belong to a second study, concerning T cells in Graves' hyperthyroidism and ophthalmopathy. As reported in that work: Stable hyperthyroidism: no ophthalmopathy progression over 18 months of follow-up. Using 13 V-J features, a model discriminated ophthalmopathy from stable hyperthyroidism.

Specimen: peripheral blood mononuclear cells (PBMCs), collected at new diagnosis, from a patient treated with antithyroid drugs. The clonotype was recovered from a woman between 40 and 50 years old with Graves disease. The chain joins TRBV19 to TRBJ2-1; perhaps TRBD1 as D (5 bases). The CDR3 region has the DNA TGTGCCAGTAGTATGGGGCGGATAAATGAGCAGTTCTTC. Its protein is CASSMGRINEQFF.